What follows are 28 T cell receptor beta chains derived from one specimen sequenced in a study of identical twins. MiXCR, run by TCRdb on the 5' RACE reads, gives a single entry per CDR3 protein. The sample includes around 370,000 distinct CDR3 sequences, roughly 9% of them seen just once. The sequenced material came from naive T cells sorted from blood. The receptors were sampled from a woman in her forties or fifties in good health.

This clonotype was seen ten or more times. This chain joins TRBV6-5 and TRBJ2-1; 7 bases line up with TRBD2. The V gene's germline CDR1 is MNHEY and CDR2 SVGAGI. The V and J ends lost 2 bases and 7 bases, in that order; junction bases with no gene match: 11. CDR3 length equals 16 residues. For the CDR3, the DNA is TGTGCCAGCAGTTACACCAGCGGGGTTGGGAGGAATGAGCAGTTCTTC. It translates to CASSYTSGVGRNEQFF.

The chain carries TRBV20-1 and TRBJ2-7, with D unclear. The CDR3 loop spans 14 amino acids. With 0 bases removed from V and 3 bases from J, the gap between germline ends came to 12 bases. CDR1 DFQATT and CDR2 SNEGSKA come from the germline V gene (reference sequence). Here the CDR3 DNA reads TGCAGTGCTAGAGAAACTGGAAGGATCTACGAGCAGTACTTC. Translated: CSARETGRIYEQYF.

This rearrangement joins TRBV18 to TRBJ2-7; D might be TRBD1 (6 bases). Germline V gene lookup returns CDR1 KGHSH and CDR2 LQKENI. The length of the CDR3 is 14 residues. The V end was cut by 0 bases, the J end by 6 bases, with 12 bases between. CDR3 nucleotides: TGTGCCAGCTCACCACCGACAGGATTCTCCGAGCAGTACTTC. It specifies CASSPPTGFSEQYF.

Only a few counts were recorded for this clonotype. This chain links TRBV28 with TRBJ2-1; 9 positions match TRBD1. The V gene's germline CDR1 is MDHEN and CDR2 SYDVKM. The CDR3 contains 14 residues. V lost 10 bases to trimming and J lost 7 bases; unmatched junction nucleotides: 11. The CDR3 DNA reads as TGTGCCACTTCATCCGGGACAGGGCAGAATGAGCAGTTCTTC. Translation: CATSSGTGQNEQFF.

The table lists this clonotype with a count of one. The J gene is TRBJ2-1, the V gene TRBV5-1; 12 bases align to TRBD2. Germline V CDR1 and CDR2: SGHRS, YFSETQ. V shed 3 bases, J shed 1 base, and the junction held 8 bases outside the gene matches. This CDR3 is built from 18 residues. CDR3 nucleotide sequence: TGCGCCAGCAGCTCCCGGACTAGCGGGATAGGGTCCTACAATGAGCAGTTCTTC. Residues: CASSSRTSGIGSYNEQFF.

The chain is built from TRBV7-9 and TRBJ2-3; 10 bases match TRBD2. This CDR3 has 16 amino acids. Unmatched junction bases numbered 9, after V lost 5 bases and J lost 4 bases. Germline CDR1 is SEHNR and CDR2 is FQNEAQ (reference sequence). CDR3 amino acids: CASSAGLADLPDTQYF. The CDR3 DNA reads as TGTGCCAGCAGCGCAGGACTAGCGGACTTGCCAGATACGCAGTATTTT.

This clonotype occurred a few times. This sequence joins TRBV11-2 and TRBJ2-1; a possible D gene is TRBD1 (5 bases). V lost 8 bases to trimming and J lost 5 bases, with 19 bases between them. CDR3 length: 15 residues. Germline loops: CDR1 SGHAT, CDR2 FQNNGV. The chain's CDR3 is CASRSSKGLNNEQFF. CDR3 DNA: TGTGCCAGCCGCTCCAGTAAGGGGTTGAACAATGAGCAGTTCTTC.

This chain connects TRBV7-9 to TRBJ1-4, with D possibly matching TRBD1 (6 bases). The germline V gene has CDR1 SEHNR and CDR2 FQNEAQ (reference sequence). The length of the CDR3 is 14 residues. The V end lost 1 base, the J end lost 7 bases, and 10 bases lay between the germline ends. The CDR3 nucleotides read TGTGCCAGCAGCTTAGACCCAGGGGTTGAAAAACTGTTTTTT. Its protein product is CASSLDPGVEKLFF.

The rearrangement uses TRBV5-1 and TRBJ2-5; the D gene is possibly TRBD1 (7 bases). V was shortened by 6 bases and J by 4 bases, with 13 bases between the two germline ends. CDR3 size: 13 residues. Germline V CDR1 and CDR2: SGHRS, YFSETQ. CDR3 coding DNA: TGCGCCAGCACTCAGGGGGGTCGAGAGACCCAGTACTTC. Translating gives CASTQGGRETQYF.

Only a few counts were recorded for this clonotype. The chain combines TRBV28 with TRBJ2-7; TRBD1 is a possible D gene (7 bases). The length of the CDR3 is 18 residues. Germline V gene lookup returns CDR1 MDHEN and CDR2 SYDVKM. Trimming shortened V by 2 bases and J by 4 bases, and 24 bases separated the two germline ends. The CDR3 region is CASSLRPGGLLYPYEQYF. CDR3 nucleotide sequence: TGTGCCAGCAGTTTACGGCCAGGGGGGCTCCTTTATCCTTACGAGCAGTACTTC.

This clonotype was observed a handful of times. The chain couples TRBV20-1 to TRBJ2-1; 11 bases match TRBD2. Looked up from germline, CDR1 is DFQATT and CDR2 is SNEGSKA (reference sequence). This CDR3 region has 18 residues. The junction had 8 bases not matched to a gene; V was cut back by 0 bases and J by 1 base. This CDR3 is CSARDPQLAGVSYNEQFF. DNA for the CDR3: TGCAGTGCTAGAGATCCACAACTAGCGGGAGTGTCCTACAATGAGCAGTTCTTC.

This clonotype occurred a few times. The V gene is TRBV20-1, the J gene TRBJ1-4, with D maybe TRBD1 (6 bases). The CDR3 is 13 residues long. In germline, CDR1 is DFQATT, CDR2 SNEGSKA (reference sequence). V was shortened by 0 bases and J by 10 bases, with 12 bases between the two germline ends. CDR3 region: CSARESRGGKLFF. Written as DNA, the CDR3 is TGCAGTGCTAGAGAGTCCAGGGGCGGAAAACTGTTTTTT.

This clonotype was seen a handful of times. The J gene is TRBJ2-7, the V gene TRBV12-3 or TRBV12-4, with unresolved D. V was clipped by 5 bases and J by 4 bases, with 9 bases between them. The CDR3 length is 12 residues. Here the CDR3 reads CASSASKYEQYF. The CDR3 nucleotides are TGTGCCAGCAGTGCATCAAAATACGAGCAGTACTTC.

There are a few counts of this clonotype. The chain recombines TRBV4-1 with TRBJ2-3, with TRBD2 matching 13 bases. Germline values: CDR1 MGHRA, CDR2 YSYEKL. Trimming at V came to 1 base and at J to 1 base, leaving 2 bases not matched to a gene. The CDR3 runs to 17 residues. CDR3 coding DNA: TGCGCCAGCAGCCAAGCTACTAGCGGGAGGGGCACAGATACGCAGTATTTT. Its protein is CASSQATSGRGTDTQYF.

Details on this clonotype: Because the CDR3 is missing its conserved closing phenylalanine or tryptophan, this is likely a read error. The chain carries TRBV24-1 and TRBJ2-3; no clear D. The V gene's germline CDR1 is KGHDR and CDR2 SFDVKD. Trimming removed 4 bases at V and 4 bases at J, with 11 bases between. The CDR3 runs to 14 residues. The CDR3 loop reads CATSDPLRADTQYL. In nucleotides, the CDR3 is TGTGCCACCAGTGACCCTCTACGTGCAGATACGCAGTATTTG.

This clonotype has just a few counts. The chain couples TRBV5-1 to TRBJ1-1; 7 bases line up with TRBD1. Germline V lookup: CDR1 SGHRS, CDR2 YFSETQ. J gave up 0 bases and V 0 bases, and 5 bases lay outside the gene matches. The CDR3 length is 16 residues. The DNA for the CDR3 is TGCGCCAGCAGCTTGGCCCCGGGACAGATGAACACTGAAGCTTTCTTT. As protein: CASSLAPGQMNTEAFF.

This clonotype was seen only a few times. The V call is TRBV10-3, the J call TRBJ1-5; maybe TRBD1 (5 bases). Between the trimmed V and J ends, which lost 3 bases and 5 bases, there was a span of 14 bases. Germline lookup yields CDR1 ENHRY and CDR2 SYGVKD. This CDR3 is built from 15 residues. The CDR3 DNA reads TGTGCCATCAGTGATGGTAGCCAGGGTTATCAGCCCCAGCATTTT. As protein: CAISDGSQGYQPQHF.

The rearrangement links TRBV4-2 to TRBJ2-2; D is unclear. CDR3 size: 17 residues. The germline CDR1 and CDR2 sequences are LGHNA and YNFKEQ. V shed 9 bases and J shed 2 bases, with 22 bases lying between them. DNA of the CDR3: TGTGCCAGTCTCCGGGCACACACTCAACTTAACACCGGGGAGCTGTTTTTT. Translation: CASLRAHTQLNTGELFF.

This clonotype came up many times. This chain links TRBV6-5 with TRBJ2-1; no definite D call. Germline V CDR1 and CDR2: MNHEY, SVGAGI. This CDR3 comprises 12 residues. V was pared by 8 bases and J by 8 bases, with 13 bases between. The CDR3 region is CASATLSDEQFF. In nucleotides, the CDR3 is TGTGCCAGCGCGACACTGAGCGATGAGCAGTTCTTC.

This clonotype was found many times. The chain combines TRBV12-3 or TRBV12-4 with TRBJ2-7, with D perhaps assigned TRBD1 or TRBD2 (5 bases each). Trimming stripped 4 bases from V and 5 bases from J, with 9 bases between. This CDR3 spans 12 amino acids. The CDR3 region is CASSSRGHEQYF. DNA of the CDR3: TGTGCCAGCAGTTCCCGGGGCCACGAGCAGTACTTC.

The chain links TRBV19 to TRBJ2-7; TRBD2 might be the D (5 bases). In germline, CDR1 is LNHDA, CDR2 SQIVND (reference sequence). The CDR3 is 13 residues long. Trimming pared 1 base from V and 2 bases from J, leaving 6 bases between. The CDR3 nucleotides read TGTGCCAGTAGTATAGGGGAGACCTACGAGCAGTACTTC. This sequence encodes CASSIGETYEQYF.

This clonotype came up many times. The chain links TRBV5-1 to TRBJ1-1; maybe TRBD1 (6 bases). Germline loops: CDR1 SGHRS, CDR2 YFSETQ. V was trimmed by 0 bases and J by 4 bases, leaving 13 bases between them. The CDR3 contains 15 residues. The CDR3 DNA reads TGCGCCAGCAGCTTGGCCTTACAGGGAGGCACTGAAGCTTTCTTT. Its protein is CASSLALQGGTEAFF.

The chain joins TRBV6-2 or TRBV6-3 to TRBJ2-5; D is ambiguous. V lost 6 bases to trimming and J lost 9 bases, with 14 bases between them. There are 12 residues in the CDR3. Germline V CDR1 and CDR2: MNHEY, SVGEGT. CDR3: CASSPNGVAQYF. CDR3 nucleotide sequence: TGTGCCAGCAGCCCGAACGGCGTGGCCCAGTACTTC.

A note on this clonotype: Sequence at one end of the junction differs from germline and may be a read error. The CDR3 DNA is TGTGCCAGCTCAGCGGCCGTTTCGGACACTGAAGCTTCCTTT. Residues: CASSAAVSDTEASF. The J gene is TRBJ1-1, the V gene TRBV4-2; TRBD1 might be the D (5 bases). From germline, CDR1 is LGHNA and CDR2 YNFKEQ. This CDR3 region has 14 residues.

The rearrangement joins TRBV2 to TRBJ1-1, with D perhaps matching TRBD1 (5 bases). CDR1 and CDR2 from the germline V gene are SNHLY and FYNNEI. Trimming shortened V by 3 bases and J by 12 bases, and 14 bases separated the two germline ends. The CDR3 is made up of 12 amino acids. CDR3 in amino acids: CASSDGGLLTFF. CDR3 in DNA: TGTGCCAGCAGTGACGGGGGTTTACTGACTTTCTTT.

CDR3 amino acids: CASSLARLEKLFF. Here the CDR3 DNA reads TGTGCCAGCAGCTTAGCAAGGCTTGAAAAACTGTTTTTT. The rearrangement links TRBV7-2 to TRBJ1-4; unclear D gene. Germline V CDR1 and CDR2: SGHTA, FQGNSA. V was shortened by 0 bases and J by 7 bases, with 6 bases between the two germline ends. This CDR3 contains 13 residues. Full variable domain (missing parts from reference TRBV7-2 and TRBJ1-4): GAGVSQSPSNKVTEKGKDVELRCDPISGHTALYWYRQSLGQGLEFLIYFQGNSAPDKSGLPSDRFSAERTGGSVSTLTIQRTQQEDSAVYLCASSLARLEKLFFGSGTQLSVL.

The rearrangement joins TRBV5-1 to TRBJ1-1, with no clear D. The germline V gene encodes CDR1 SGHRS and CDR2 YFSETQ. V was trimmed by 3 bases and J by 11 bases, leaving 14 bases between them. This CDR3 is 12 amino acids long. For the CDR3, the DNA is TGCGCCAGCAGCTACGCCGGGAGTCAGGCTTTCTTT. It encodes CASSYAGSQAFF. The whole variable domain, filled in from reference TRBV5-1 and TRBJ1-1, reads KAGVTQTPRYLIKTRGQQVTLSCSPISGHRSVSWYQQTPGQGLQFLFEYFSETQRNKGNFPGRFSGRQFSNSRSEMNVSTLELGDSALYLCASSYAGSQAFFGQGTRLTVV.

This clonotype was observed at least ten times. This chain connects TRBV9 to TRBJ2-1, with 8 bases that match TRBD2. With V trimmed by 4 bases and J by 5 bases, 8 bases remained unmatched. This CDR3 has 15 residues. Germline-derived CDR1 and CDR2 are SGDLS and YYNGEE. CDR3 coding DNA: TGTGCCAGCAGCCTCCAAGCGGGAGCCCACAATGAGCAGTTCTTC. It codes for CASSLQAGAHNEQFF.